This T cell receptor (beta chain) was profiled in a study of blood T cell repertoires in COVID-19. Study context: T cells, B-cell-depleted T cells, or PBMCs provided the cDNA or gDNA that served as material.

The CDR3 is 13 amino acids. V lost 4 bases to trimming and J lost 6 bases; unmatched junction nucleotides: 4. CDR1 and CDR2 from the germline V gene are SGHRS and YFSETQ. In the source study's methods: Amplified reference gene primers provided the basis for estimating nucleated cell counts. TCRdb's copy holds only in-frame clones and misses some; the assay was immunoSEQ multiplex PCR. That table gives V, J and clone size, and the DNA gave D and trimming. Among 200,000 to 300,000 clones, 80% to 90% were seen once, and the ten largest hold roughly 3.6%. This clonotype originated in a woman aged 40 to 55 with acute or convalescent COVID-19. The sequencing input was peripheral blood. This sequence joins TRBV5-1 and TRBJ1-2, with 9 nucleotides matching TRBD1. CDR3 bases: TGCGCCAGCAGCAAACAGGGGGCGAATGGCTACACCTTC. As protein: CASSKQGANGYTF. The full variable domain, with the rest looked up from reference TRBV5-1 and TRBJ1-2, is KAGVTQTPRYLIKTRGQQVTLSCSPISGHRSVSWYQQTPGQGLQFLFEYFSETQRNKGNFPGRFSGRQFSNSRSEMNVSTLELGDSALYLCASSKQGANGYTFGSGTRLTVV.